One and the same sample provided the 32 T cell receptor beta chains below, sequenced in a study of T cell responses to AZD1222 COVID-19 vaccine. Method: immunoSEQ multiplex PCR; TCRdb's copy keeps in-frame clones and lacks some. The data contain some 170,000 clones, roughly 90% of them singletons. Sequencing used peripheral blood, obtained 28 days after the second AZD1222 dose. The receptors shown here come from an adult who received the AZD1222 COVID-19 vaccine.

V gene TRBV7-3 combines with J gene TRBJ2-7; TRBD1 agrees at 10 bases. V dropped 5 bases and J dropped 5; count of bases not matched to a gene: 3. Germline V CDR1 and CDR2: SGHTA, FQGTGA. The CDR3 is made up of 13 amino acids. CDR3 bases: TGTGCCAGCAGCACCGGGACAGGGGACGAGCAGTACTTC. Encoded protein: CASSTGTGDEQYF.

This clone was detected only once. The rearrangement uses TRBV4-1 and TRBJ1-5, with D perhaps matching TRBD1 (5 bases). Trimming cost V 0 bases and J 6 bases, with 12 bases left between them. Germline loops: CDR1 MGHRA, CDR2 YSYEKL. CDR3 length equals 15 residues. CDR3 DNA: TGCGCCAGCAGCCAAGATTCTGGTGGGGGTCAGCCCCAGCATTTT. Translated, it gives CASSQDSGGGQPQHF.

The count of this clone is one. The V gene is TRBV6-5, the J gene TRBJ1-1; D not certain. Germline-derived CDR1 and CDR2 are MNHEY and SVGAGI. Trimming left V 2 bases short and J 3 bases short, with 7 bases between. The CDR3 is 13 amino acids. CDR3 bases: TGTGCCAGCAGTTACGCAGCCTACACTGAAGCTTTCTTT. Translation: CASSYAAYTEAFF.

V gene TRBV5-4 combines with J gene TRBJ1-1, with D possibly TRBD1 on 6 matching bases. Germline V gene sequence: CDR1 SGHNT, CDR2 YYREEE (reference sequence). Trimming removed 4 bases from V and 0 bases from J, with 13 bases in between. This CDR3 is 15 amino acids long. The CDR3 sequence is CASSRRGGLNTEAFF. For the CDR3, the DNA is TGTGCCAGCAGCAGGCGCGGGGGGCTGAACACTGAAGCTTTCTTT.

The V call is TRBV29-1, the J call TRBJ2-2, with 7 nucleotides matching TRBD1. The trim removed 6 bases at V and 1 base at J, leaving 8 bases unmatched. The CDR3 runs 15 residues. Per germline, CDR1 SQVTM and CDR2 ANQGSEA. CDR3 in amino acids: CSVAWGQMNTGELFF. CDR3 nucleotide sequence: TGCAGCGTAGCATGGGGACAGATGAACACCGGGGAGCTGTTTTTT.

V is TRBV7-2 and J is TRBJ2-5; D is undetermined. Per germline, CDR1 SGHTA and CDR2 FQGNSA. V was shortened by 3 bases and J by 0 bases, with 8 bases between the two germline ends. The CDR3 is made up of 14 amino acids. CDR3 region: CASSFSTYQETQYF. CDR3 DNA: TGTGCCAGCAGCTTCAGCACGTACCAAGAGACCCAGTACTTC.

This clone turned up a few times. This chain uses TRBV29-1 with TRBJ2-2; no clear D. Per the germline V gene, CDR1 is SQVTM and CDR2 is ANQGSEA. This CDR3 contains 12 residues. Trimming stripped 5 bases from V and 8 bases from J, with 12 bases between. This CDR3 is CSVRLRSGELFF. DNA of the CDR3: TGCAGCGTTCGTTTAAGGAGTGGGGAGCTGTTTTTT.

The chain recombines TRBV7-9 with TRBJ2-1, with D possibly matching TRBD1 (5 bases). This CDR3 region has 16 residues. Germline lookup yields CDR1 SEHNR and CDR2 FQNEAQ (reference sequence). Trimming left V 5 bases short and J 5 bases short, with 19 bases between. CDR3 coding DNA: TGTGCCAGCAGCCCCCAGGCTGCAGGGCTCCACAATGAGCAGTTCTTC. Translating gives CASSPQAAGLHNEQFF.

V and J are TRBV6-1 and TRBJ1-2; 9 bases agree with TRBD1. The CDR3 totals 15 residues. V lost 3 bases, J lost 4 bases, and 6 bases stayed unmatched. CDR1 is MNHNS, CDR2 SASEGT, per germline. CDR3 protein: CASSDPGQGSYGYTF. The CDR3 DNA follows: TGTGCCAGCAGTGACCCGGGACAGGGAAGCTATGGCTACACCTTC.

The gene calls are TRBV6-6 and TRBJ1-1; 8 nucleotides align to TRBD1. CDR1 MNHNY and CDR2 SVGAGI come from the germline V gene (reference sequence). The CDR3 has 15 amino acids. With 2 bases clipped from V and 0 bases from J, the junction kept 2 bases outside the gene matches. DNA for the CDR3: TGTGCCAGCAGTTACCGGGACAGGATGAACACTGAAGCTTTCTTT. This encodes CASSYRDRMNTEAFF.

V usage is TRBV5-8 and J usage is TRBJ2-2; 7 bases match TRBD2. The CDR3 loop spans 16 amino acids. The V segment lost 3 bases and the J segment 6 bases; nucleotides outside the gene matches: 11. Germline V gene sequence: CDR1 SGHTS, CDR2 YDEGEE. The CDR3 sequence is CASSSRGGATPGELFF. The CDR3 bases are TGTGCCAGCAGCTCCCGCGGGGGAGCCACCCCCGGGGAGCTGTTTTTT.

J is TRBJ2-5 and V is TRBV3-1 (or the pseudogene TRBV3-2); TRBD2 aligns across 9 bases. CDR3 length: 13 residues. Unmatched junction bases numbered 4, after V lost 6 bases and J lost 5 bases. CDR1 and CDR2 from the germline V gene are LGHDT and YNNKEL (reference sequence). CDR3 coding DNA: TGTGCCAGCAGTCCTAGCGGGGAGGAGACCCAGTACTTC. It specifies CASSPSGEETQYF.

The rearrangement joins TRBV7-9 to TRBJ2-7; 8 nucleotides align to TRBD2. This CDR3 has 13 amino acids. Germline V lookup: CDR1 SEHNR, CDR2 FQNEAQ (reference sequence). V was clipped by 10 bases and J by 2 bases; unmatched bases: 7. CDR3 protein: CAIDSGGTYEQYF. The CDR3 region has the DNA TGTGCCATCGACAGCGGGGGCACCTACGAGCAGTACTTC.

The chain links TRBV29-1 to TRBJ1-1; weak D call: TRBD1 (5 bases). Looked up from germline, CDR1 is SQVTM and CDR2 is ANQGSEA. CDR3 length: 14 amino acids. The V end lost 7 bases, the J end lost 0 bases, and 15 bases lay between the germline ends. CDR3 bases: TGCAGCGCTATCCTGGAGGGACTGAACACTGAAGCTTTCTTT. It is translated as CSAILEGLNTEAFF. The full variable domain, completed using reference TRBV29-1 and TRBJ1-1, is SAVISQKPSRDICQRGTSLTIQCQVDSQVTMMFWYRQQPGQSLTLIATANQGSEATYESGFVIDKFPISRPNLTFSTLTVSNMSPEDSSIYLCSAILEGLNTEAFFGQGTRLTVV.

The chain couples TRBV19 to TRBJ1-5; D perhaps matches TRBD1 (6 bases). The CDR3 totals 16 residues. Germline loops: CDR1 LNHDA, CDR2 SQIVND (reference sequence). The V gene lost 6 bases and the J gene lost 4 bases, with 19 bases spanning the gap. The CDR3 loop reads CASRPSRTVLNQPQHF. The CDR3 coding sequence is TGTGCCAGTAGGCCAAGTAGGACAGTCCTAAATCAGCCCCAGCATTTT.

The chain is built from TRBV12-5 and TRBJ1-2; D possibly corresponds to TRBD1 (6 bases). The CDR3 runs 21 residues. The germline V and J ends were trimmed by 0 bases and 0 bases, with 26 bases remaining between them. Germline V gives CDR1 LGHNT, CDR2 FRNRAP. CDR3 in DNA: TGTGCTAGTGGTTTGGTAACTTGGGTTGAGGGGGAGACTTCAGCTAACTATGGCTACACCTTC. Translation: CASGLVTWVEGETSANYGYTF.

This sequence joins TRBV5-1 and TRBJ2-5, with 9 bases matching TRBD1. CDR3 length equals 15 residues. Looked up from germline, CDR1 is SGHRS and CDR2 is YFSETQ. The J segment lost 5 bases and the V segment lost 3 bases, leaving 8 bases of the junction unmatched. CDR3 residues: CASSSTGQGYETQYF. CDR3 DNA sequence: TGCGCCAGCAGCTCAACGGGACAGGGTTATGAGACCCAGTACTTC.

The chain uses TRBV2 and TRBJ2-7; the D gene is possibly TRBD1 (5 bases). The CDR3 is 16 amino acids. Per the germline V gene, CDR1 is SNHLY and CDR2 is FYNNEI. V was cut by 6 bases and J by 2 bases, with 20 bases left in between. The DNA of the CDR3 is TGTGCCAGCAGGCTACTTGGGTTGGAACAGGCCTACGAGCAGTACTTC. This translates into CASRLLGLEQAYEQYF.

This chain uses TRBV27 with TRBJ2-2; 8 bases are shared with TRBD1. The length of the CDR3 is 14 residues. Germline V gene sequence: CDR1 MNHEY, CDR2 SMNVEV (reference sequence). V lost 3 bases, J lost 7 bases, and 4 bases stayed unmatched. The CDR3 sequence: CASSFRGRGGELFF. CDR3 nucleotides: TGTGCCAGCAGTTTCAGGGGGCGGGGCGGGGAGCTGTTTTTT.

The rearrangement joins TRBV28 to TRBJ1-1; TRBD1 is a possible D gene (5 bases). Trimming shortened V by 4 bases and J by 3 bases, and 12 bases separated the two germline ends. The length of the CDR3 is 14 residues. Germline V gene data show CDR1 as MDHEN and CDR2 as SYDVKM. The CDR3 DNA sequence: TGTGCCAGCAGTTCATACGGGACGGACACTGAAGCTTTCTTT. Translating gives CASSSYGTDTEAFF.

The V call is TRBV4-3, the J call TRBJ1-1, with TRBD1 matching over 7 bases. V lost 0 bases and J lost 0; bases outside the gene matches: 4. Germline V CDR1 and CDR2: LGHNA, YSLEER. The CDR3 is 16 amino acids. The CDR3 loop is CASSQDHRGVNTEAFF. The CDR3 nucleotides are TGCGCCAGCAGCCAAGACCACAGGGGTGTGAACACTGAAGCTTTCTTT.

This clone appeared a few times. The chain combines TRBV19 with TRBJ1-1; a weak D match, TRBD1 (5 bases). The V end lost 7 bases, the J end lost 5 bases, and 14 bases lay between the germline ends. The germline V gene has CDR1 LNHDA and CDR2 SQIVND (reference sequence). The CDR3 loop spans 13 amino acids. The CDR3 nucleotides read TGTGCCAGTACCCTCGGGGGGGAAACTGAAGCTTTCTTT. Protein: CASTLGGETEAFF.

The chain links TRBV10-3 to TRBJ2-1; 7 nucleotides line up with TRBD2. This CDR3 contains 14 residues. Germline V lookup: CDR1 ENHRY, CDR2 SYGVKD. J was trimmed by 5 bases and V by 6 bases; bases with no gene match: 7. The CDR3 spells CAISLGLQNNEQFF. Here the CDR3 DNA reads TGTGCCATCAGCCTGGGACTACAAAACAATGAGCAGTTCTTC.

This clone was counted between two and nine times. The same CDR3 can be traced to other DNA sequences in this sample. This chain joins TRBV20-1 and TRBJ1-2; no clear D gene. Trimming cost V 5 bases and J 5 bases, with 9 bases left between them. The CDR3 has 11 residues. Germline lookup yields CDR1 DFQATT and CDR2 SNEGSKA (reference sequence). CDR3 region: CSASGSYGYTF. CDR3 coding DNA: TGCAGTGCTTCGGGTTCGTATGGCTACACCTTC.

This clone was counted between two and nine times. This sequence joins TRBV5-6 and TRBJ1-5; weak D call: TRBD1 (6 bases). There are 13 residues in the CDR3. CDR1 SGHDT and CDR2 YYEEEE come from the germline V gene. With 4 bases removed from V and 6 bases from J, the gap between germline ends came to 11 bases. The CDR3 nucleotides read TGTGCCAGCAGCGGTTGGGGGCGTCAGCCCCAGCATTTT. The encoded protein is CASSGWGRQPQHF.

CDR3 region: CASSEDSFNEQFF. The CDR3 DNA reads as TGTGCCAGCAGTGAAGACAGTTTCAATGAGCAGTTCTTC. The V gene is TRBV6-1, the J gene TRBJ2-1; no definite D call. The CDR3 is 13 residues long. Trimming shortened V by 1 base and J by 6 bases, and 7 bases separated the two germline ends. Germline assignment: CDR1 MNHNS and CDR2 SASEGT.

This chain joins TRBV7-9 and TRBJ1-2; D ambiguous. The CDR3 covers 16 residues. V was cut by 2 bases and J by 5 bases, with 18 bases left in between. The germline V gene has CDR1 SEHNR and CDR2 FQNEAQ (reference sequence). Written as DNA, the CDR3 is TGTGCCAGCAGCTTATGGTTAGTTAGGACTGCTTATGGCTACACCTTC. This translates into CASSLWLVRTAYGYTF.

The chain combines TRBV6-2 or TRBV6-3 with TRBJ1-1; D ambiguous. Germline V CDR1 and CDR2: MNHEY, SVGEGT. The CDR3 contains 14 residues. With 2 bases removed from V and 3 bases from J, the gap between germline ends came to 10 bases. CDR3 DNA: TGTGCCAGCAGTTACCAACAGTACGACACTGAAGCTTTCTTT. Translation gives CASSYQQYDTEAFF.

CDR3 DNA sequence: TGCAGCGCCCGCGTAGATGAGCAGTTCTTC. Amino acid sequence: CSARVDEQFF. The chain has TRBV29-1 and TRBJ2-1; D is unresolved. V lost 7 bases and J lost 8, with 9 bases in between. The CDR3 is 10 residues long. From germline, CDR1 is SQVTM and CDR2 ANQGSEA.

The chain couples TRBV11-1 to TRBJ1-6; D uncertain. The ends were cut back, 4 bases at V and 6 bases at J, with 10 bases in the middle. The germline V gene encodes CDR1 SGHAT and CDR2 FQDESV (reference sequence). The CDR3 is 14 amino acids. CDR3 amino acids: CASSSGVSNSPLHF. The CDR3 region has the DNA TGTGCCAGCAGCTCGGGAGTTTCTAATTCACCCCTCCACTTT. The complete variable domain, with remaining parts taken from reference TRBV11-1 and TRBJ1-6, reads EAEVAQSPRYKITEKSQAVAFWCDPISGHATLYWYRQILGQGPELLVQFQDESVVDDSQLPKDRFSAERLKGVDSTLKIQPAELGDSAMYLCASSSGVSNSPLHFGNGTRLTVT.

This clone was found a few times. The J gene is TRBJ1-5, the V gene TRBV24-1, with 10 bases aligning to TRBD1. CDR1 and CDR2 (germline): KGHDR, SFDVKD. The CDR3 loop spans 14 amino acids. Unmatched junction bases numbered 2, after V lost 5 bases and J lost 5 bases. CDR3 sequence reads: CATSAGTGDQPQHF. The DNA of the CDR3 is TGTGCCACCAGTGCGGGGACAGGGGATCAGCCCCAGCATTTT.

This chain joins TRBV12-3 or TRBV12-4 and TRBJ1-1, with D unresolved. The germline V and J ends were trimmed by 3 bases and 9 bases, with 8 bases remaining between them. CDR3 size: 11 residues. CDR3 sequence reads: CASSFSAQAFF. DNA for the CDR3: TGTGCCAGCAGTTTTTCCGCCCAAGCTTTCTTT.